The sequence of this TCR beta chain was determined in a study of cytomegalovirus exposure and HLA in healthy donors. Study-wide points: Reports indicated that the classifier achieved high specificity and sensitivity in diagnosing cytomegalovirus status. The study designated about 180 TCR beta chains cytomegalovirus-associated.

In the PCR, 60 Vbeta and 13 Jbeta primers were used. The data were produced by immunoSEQ multiplex PCR, yet TCRdb's version contains in-frame clones alone and is incomplete. The repertoire holds about 140,000 clones, with around 80% as singletons. Of note for this clone: The antigen is unknown.

Germline lookup yields CDR1 SGHNT and CDR2 YYREEE (reference sequence). The CDR3 runs to 16 residues. V shed 0 bases, J shed 6 bases, and the junction held 9 bases outside the gene matches. The sample consisted of PBMCs. The receptor's source is a man aged 40-49 years in good health and CMV-seronegative. The chain carries TRBV5-4 and TRBJ1-3; TRBD1 agrees at 7 bases. The CDR3: CASSLGRDRVTNTIYF. DNA of the CDR3: TGTGCCAGCAGCTTGGGTAGGGACAGAGTCACAAACACCATATATTTT.